The 4 T cell receptor beta chains listed next were all sequenced from one sample in a study of metastatic and nonmetastatic thyroid tumors. TCRdb reprocessed the PCR reads using MiXCR. The sample contains some 20,000 clones, approximately 34% of which appear only once. Prior to thyroid surgery, none of the patients had received any treatment. Sample: tumor tissue. The source of these receptors is a female donor with papillary thyroid cancer or a benign thyroid nodule (not recorded which). Some clones in this sample may be carry-over from other donors' samples.

In this sample, this clone turned up a few times. V usage is TRBV27 and J usage is TRBJ2-7; D is perhaps TRBD1 (5 bases). CDR1 and CDR2 (germline): MNHEY, SMNVEV (reference sequence). This CDR3 contains 14 residues. V was cut by 2 bases and J by 0 bases, with 8 bases left in between. The CDR3 DNA follows: TGTGCCAGCAGTTTACAGGGTTACTCCTACGAGCAGTACTTC. Its protein product is CASSLQGYSYEQYF.

This clone has more than one count but fewer than ten. The chain carries TRBV12-3 or TRBV12-4 and TRBJ2-2; D not certain. The V gene lost 6 bases and the J gene lost 5 bases, with 13 bases spanning the gap. This CDR3 region has 14 residues. CDR3 sequence: CASSPQRLTGELFF. The DNA of the CDR3 is TGTGCCAGCAGCCCCCAACGGTTGACCGGGGAGCTGTTTTTT.

This clone was counted between two and nine times. The chain is built from TRBV12-5 and TRBJ1-1; a weak D match, TRBD1 (5 bases). V shed 7 bases and J shed 6 bases, with 12 bases lying between them. Looked up from germline, CDR1 is LGHNT and CDR2 is FRNRAP. This CDR3 is built from 12 residues. This chain's CDR3 is CASALGLPEAFF. In nucleotides, the CDR3 is TGTGCTAGTGCCCTGGGACTACCTGAAGCTTTCTTT.

The rearrangement joins TRBV5-6 to TRBJ1-2; D gene ambiguous. Per the germline V gene, CDR1 is SGHDT and CDR2 is YYEEEE. The CDR3 has 13 amino acids. Trimming pared 0 bases from V and 0 bases from J, leaving 3 bases between. Written as DNA, the CDR3 is TGTGCCAGCAGCTTGGGTTCTAACTATGGCTACACCTTC. Protein product: CASSLGSNYGYTF.